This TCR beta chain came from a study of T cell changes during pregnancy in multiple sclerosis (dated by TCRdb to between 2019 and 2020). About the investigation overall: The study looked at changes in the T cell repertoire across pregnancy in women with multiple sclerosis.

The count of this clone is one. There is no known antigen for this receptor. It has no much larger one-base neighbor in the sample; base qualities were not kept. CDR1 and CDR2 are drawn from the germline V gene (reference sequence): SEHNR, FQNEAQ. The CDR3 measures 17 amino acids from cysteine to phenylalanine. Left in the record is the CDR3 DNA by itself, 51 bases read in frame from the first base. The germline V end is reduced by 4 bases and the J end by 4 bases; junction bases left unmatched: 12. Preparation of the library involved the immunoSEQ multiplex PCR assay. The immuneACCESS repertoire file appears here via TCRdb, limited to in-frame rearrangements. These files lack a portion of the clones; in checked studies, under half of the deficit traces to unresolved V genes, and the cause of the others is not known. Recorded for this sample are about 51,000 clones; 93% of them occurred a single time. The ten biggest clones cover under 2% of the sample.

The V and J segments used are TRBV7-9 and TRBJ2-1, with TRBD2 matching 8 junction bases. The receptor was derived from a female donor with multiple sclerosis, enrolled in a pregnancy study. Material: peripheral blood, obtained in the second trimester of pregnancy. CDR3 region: CASSSASRGRSYNEQFF. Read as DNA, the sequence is TGTGCCAGCAGCTCCGCGAGTCGCGGGAGGTCGTACAATGAGCAGTTCTTC.